These 12 T cell receptor beta chains originate from one sample sequenced in a study of blood T cell repertoires in COVID-19. TCRdb keeps only in-frame clones here, not all; method: immunoSEQ multiplex PCR. The table includes 65,000 to 85,000 clones, approximately 90% detected once. The sequenced sample was peripheral blood. All receptors derive from a human donor in a cohort sampled during active COVID-19.

The genes are TRBV6-2 or TRBV6-3 and TRBJ2-7, with D maybe TRBD1 (5 bases). V was trimmed by 2 bases and J by 1 base, leaving 12 bases between them. Germline V lookup: CDR1 MNHEY, CDR2 SVGEGT. This CDR3 comprises 15 residues. In DNA, the CDR3 is TGTGCCAGCAGTTACAGTAGGGGCCCATCCTACGAGCAGTACTTC. It codes for CASSYSRGPSYEQYF.

This clone was detected once. Other nucleotide sequences from this sample produce the same CDR3. The chain has TRBV5-1 and TRBJ2-5; 10 nucleotides line up with TRBD2. Germline V gives CDR1 SGHRS, CDR2 YFSETQ. The length of the CDR3 is 14 residues. With V trimmed by 4 bases and J by 2 bases, 2 bases remained unmatched. CDR3 amino acids: CASSLLAGQETQYF. The CDR3 DNA reads as TGCGCCAGCAGCCTACTAGCGGGACAAGAGACCCAGTACTTC.

CDR3 sequence reads: CASSQEPGTSGYNEQFF. CDR3 bases: TGCGCCAGCAGCCAAGAACCCGGGACTAGCGGATACAATGAGCAGTTCTTC. The V gene is TRBV4-1, the J gene TRBJ2-1, with TRBD2 identical over 11 bases. The CDR3 covers 17 residues. V shed 0 bases, J shed 4 bases, and the junction held 5 bases outside the gene matches. The V gene's germline CDR1 is MGHRA and CDR2 YSYEKL.

V gene TRBV6-6 combines with J gene TRBJ1-2; D is undetermined. V was cut by 5 bases and J by 14 bases, with 24 bases left in between. The CDR3 sequence is 14 residues long. Per the germline V gene, CDR1 is MNHNY and CDR2 is SVGAGI (reference sequence). CDR3 coding DNA: TGTGCCAGCAGTGTGGGCCAGCCAGTATTGGGCGGGACCTTC. It specifies CASSVGQPVLGGTF.

This chain links TRBV3-1 (or the pseudogene TRBV3-2) with TRBJ2-2; D is perhaps TRBD1 (5 bases). Trimming took off 0 bases at V and 5 bases at J, with 13 bases between the two ends. Germline V lookup: CDR1 LGHDT, CDR2 YNNKEL (reference sequence). This CDR3 has 16 residues. The CDR3 loop reads CASSQETASVTGELFF. The CDR3 DNA reads TGTGCCAGCAGCCAAGAGACAGCTAGTGTTACCGGGGAGCTGTTTTTT.

The rearrangement links TRBV5-1 to TRBJ1-1, with D possibly matching TRBD1 (6 bases). V lost 2 bases and J lost 4, with 15 bases in between. Germline V gives CDR1 SGHRS, CDR2 YFSETQ. The CDR3 contains 15 residues. CDR3 amino acids: CASSFQGSAITEAFF. CDR3 in DNA: TGCGCCAGCAGCTTCCAGGGGTCAGCGATCACTGAAGCTTTCTTT.

V and J are TRBV18 and TRBJ1-4, with TRBD1 identical over 9 bases. The CDR3 has 15 amino acids. V gave up 3 bases and J gave up 8 bases; unmatched junction bases: 7. The germline CDR1 and CDR2 sequences are KGHSH and LQKENI. In nucleotides, the CDR3 is TGTGCCAGCTCACCCCTACAGGGGGCATGGGAAAAACTGTTTTTT. Residues: CASSPLQGAWEKLFF.

This chain links TRBV7-9 with TRBJ2-5; D is undetermined. This CDR3 spans 14 amino acids. CDR1 and CDR2 (germline): SEHNR, FQNEAQ (reference sequence). Between the trimmed V and J ends, which lost 2 bases and 2 bases, there was a span of 9 bases. CDR3 nucleotide sequence: TGTGCCAGCAGCTTAAGGCTACAGCAAGAGACCCAGTACTTC. It translates to CASSLRLQQETQYF. The full variable domain, in which reference TRBV7-9 and TRBJ2-5 provide the parts outside the CDR3, is DTGVSQNPRHKITKRGQNVTFRCDPISEHNRLYWYRQTLGQGPEFLTYFQNEAQLEKSRLLSDRFSAERPKGSFSTLEIQRTEQGDSAMYLCASSLRLQQETQYFGPGTRLLVL.

The sample holds a few counts of this clone. The chain couples TRBV4-1 to TRBJ1-6; maybe TRBD1 (5 bases). In germline, CDR1 is MGHRA, CDR2 YSYEKL. Trimming removed 4 bases at V and 0 bases at J, with 19 bases between. The CDR3 runs 19 residues. CDR3 nucleotide sequence: TGCGCCAGCAGCCCGGACACCCGATTGAAGAACTCCTATAATTCACCCCTCCACTTT. This gives the protein CASSPDTRLKNSYNSPLHF.

The chain recombines TRBV5-8 with TRBJ2-7, with D perhaps TRBD1 (5 bases). V lost 1 base to trimming and J lost 1 base, with 12 bases between them. The CDR3 has 15 residues. Germline-derived CDR1 and CDR2 are SGHTS and YDEGEE. The CDR3 sequence is CASSLFAGISYEQYF. The CDR3 region has the DNA TGTGCCAGCAGCTTGTTTGCAGGGATATCCTACGAGCAGTACTTC.

This clone was found many times. V and J are TRBV19 and TRBJ1-4; the D is unclear. In germline, CDR1 is LNHDA, CDR2 SQIVND (reference sequence). Trimming shortened V by 5 bases and J by 8 bases, and 12 bases separated the two germline ends. The CDR3 consists of 13 residues. In nucleotides, the CDR3 is TGTGCCAGTAGTTCTCATCCGGGAGAAAAACTGTTTTTT. Protein product: CASSSHPGEKLFF. The full variable domain, with the rest looked up from reference TRBV19 and TRBJ1-4, is DGGITQSPKYLFRKEGQNVTLSCEQNLNHDAMYWYRQDPGQGLRLIYYSQIVNDFQKGDIAEGYSVSREKKESFPLTVTSAQKNPTAFYLCASSSHPGEKLFFGSGTQLSVL.

This chain links TRBV7-2 with TRBJ2-5; maybe TRBD1 (5 bases). Germline V gene sequence: CDR1 SGHTA, CDR2 FQGNSA. The V gene lost 5 bases and the J gene lost 4 bases, with 17 bases spanning the gap. CDR3 size: 15 residues. The CDR3 reads CASSPGHLLPETQYF. For the CDR3, the DNA is TGTGCCAGCAGCCCTGGACACCTTCTGCCAGAGACCCAGTACTTC.